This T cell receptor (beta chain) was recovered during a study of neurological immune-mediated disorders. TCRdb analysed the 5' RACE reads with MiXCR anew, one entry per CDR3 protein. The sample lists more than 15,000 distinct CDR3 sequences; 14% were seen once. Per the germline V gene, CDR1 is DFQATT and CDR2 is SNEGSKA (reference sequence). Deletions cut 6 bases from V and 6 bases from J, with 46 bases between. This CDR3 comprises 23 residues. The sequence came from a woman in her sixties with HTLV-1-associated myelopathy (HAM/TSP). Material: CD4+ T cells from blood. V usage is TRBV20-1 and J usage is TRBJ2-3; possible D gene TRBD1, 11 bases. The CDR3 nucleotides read TGCAGTGCACTTTCCGGACTACAGCGGGAGGGCCTACCGGGACAGGGGGTCTCGGATACGCAGTATTTT. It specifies CSALSGLQREGLPGQGVSDTQYF.